One TCR beta chain is described in this entry. Its specificity is not known. The sample is drawn from a study of blood T cells in healthy people across ages. The second PCR ran about 6 to 12 cycles with a sample-barcoded 5' primer and J-beta primers. Via MiXCR, TCRdb re-called the 5' RACE reads, giving one row per CDR3 protein. The table records fewer than 1.5 million distinct CDR3 sequences, 42% of them present only once. General study points: Greater diversity and more naive CD4+ cells were seen in long-lived donors than in aged donors. Diversity estimates drawn from one million T cells were deemed underestimates.

Germline V gene lookup returns CDR1 SGHTA and CDR2 FQGNSA. The CDR3 extends over 14 amino acids. Source material: blood. The TCR originated in a woman aged 18-29 years in good health. The V and J genes are TRBV7-2 and TRBJ2-7; D is tentatively TRBD1 or TRBD2 (5 bases each). The J call may be incorrect, as the DNA end agrees better with TRBJ2-5. DNA of the CDR3: TGTGCCAGCAGCGAGGGGCCTAGCAAAGAGACCCAGTACTTC. Translating it yields CASSEGPSKETQYF.